Shown below are 5 T cell receptor beta chains from a single sample sequenced in a study of T cells in Graves' hyperthyroidism and ophthalmopathy. Template material for amplifying TCR beta CDR3 regions consisted of RNA transcripts. A first-round RT-PCR of the TCR CDR3 used the HTBI primer set. TCRdb used MiXCR to reprocess the multiplex PCR reads, holding one entry per CDR3 protein. The sample lists about 660,000 distinct CDR3 sequences; roughly 45% were seen once. The sequencing sample was made of peripheral blood or thyroid tissue (not recorded which). These TCRs come from an adult man with Graves' disease, either hyperthyroidism or ophthalmopathy (not recorded which).

This clonotype was detected a few times. The genes are TRBV29-1 and TRBJ2-7; D is unresolved. The CDR3 extends over 11 amino acids. V dropped 3 bases and J dropped 1 base, with 4 bases sitting between them. The germline V gene encodes CDR1 SQVTM and CDR2 ANQGSEA. CDR3 bases: TGCAGCGTTGAGACTTCCTACGAGCAGTACTTC. Translating gives CSVETSYEQYF.

In its sample, this clonotype was seen once. This chain uses TRBV7-8 with TRBJ1-5; 10 bases are a match to TRBD1. Germline CDR1 and CDR2: SGHVS and FQNEAQ. This CDR3 region has 15 residues. In DNA form, the CDR3 reads TGTGCTAGGCGGCCAGGGACAGGGGTCAATCAGCCCCAGCATTTT. Its translation is CARRPGTGVNQPQHF.

The chain recombines TRBV5-1 with TRBJ2-5, with 11 bases aligning to TRBD1. Germline loops: CDR1 SGHRS, CDR2 YFSETQ. There are 16 residues in the CDR3. The V gene end was trimmed by 7 bases and the J gene end by 1 base; junction bases not matched to a gene: 9. CDR3 protein: CASQAGQGGFQETQYF. The DNA of the CDR3 is TGCGCCAGCCAGGCGGGACAGGGGGGCTTCCAAGAGACCCAGTACTTC.

The J gene is TRBJ1-5, the V gene TRBV20-1; a possible D gene is TRBD1 (6 bases). CDR1 and CDR2 (germline): DFQATT, SNEGSKA (reference sequence). The CDR3 contains 13 residues. With 4 bases removed from V and 6 bases from J, the gap between germline ends came to 13 bases. The CDR3 nucleotides are TGCAGTGCTAACAAGGGGGTAACTCAGCCCCAGCATTTT. This sequence encodes CSANKGVTQPQHF.

This clonotype was counted at least ten times. V and J are TRBV12-3 or TRBV12-4 and TRBJ2-7; 9 bases are shared with TRBD1. V was pared by 9 bases and J by 3 bases, with 6 bases of the junction left unmatched. This CDR3 has 13 amino acids. In DNA, the CDR3 is TGTGCCAGTGGGGACAGGGAAAGCTACGAGCAGTACTTC. It yields the protein CASGDRESYEQYF.